The 4 T cell receptor beta chains reported below all come from one sample, sequenced in a study of blood T cell repertoires in COVID-19. Sequencing used immunoSEQ multiplex PCR; TCRdb keeps in-frame clones, though not all of them. Of about 58,000 clones in the sample, about 80% are singletons; the top ten hold approximately 8.9%. Sequences were obtained from peripheral blood. The source of these receptors is a man at least 80 years old with COVID-19, enrolled during active disease.

This clone occurred a few times. The rearrangement uses TRBV6-4 and TRBJ2-7; possible D gene TRBD1, 6 bases. The CDR3 is 13 residues long. Trimming stripped 6 bases from V and 3 bases from J, with 12 bases between. Germline values: CDR1 MRHNA, CDR2 SNTAGT. As DNA, the CDR3 is TGTGCCAGCAGCGTAGAACAGGGCTACGAGCAGTACTTC. Translation gives CASSVEQGYEQYF.

V gene TRBV2 combines with J gene TRBJ2-3; D is possibly TRBD2 (5 bases). CDR3 length equals 12 residues. Germline values: CDR1 SNHLY, CDR2 FYNNEI. V shed 8 bases and J shed 2 bases, with 8 bases lying between them. The DNA for the CDR3 is TGTGCCAGCTCCGGGAACACAGATACGCAGTATTTT. As protein: CASSGNTDTQYF.

The V call is TRBV7-9, the J call TRBJ1-5, with 9 bases matching TRBD1. This CDR3 has 16 residues. J lost 0 bases, V lost 4 bases, and 4 bases had no gene match. Germline CDR1 and CDR2: SEHNR and FQNEAQ (reference sequence). CDR3 DNA: TGTGCCAGCAGCTCGGACAGGGGTTATAGCAATCAGCCCCAGCATTTT. Its translation is CASSSDRGYSNQPQHF.

This chain links TRBV29-1 with TRBJ2-5, with 8 bases fitting TRBD2. Germline V CDR1 and CDR2: SQVTM, ANQGSEA. V dropped 5 bases and J dropped 1; count of bases not matched to a gene: 3. This CDR3 contains 13 residues. The CDR3 is CSVRAGVQETQYF. The CDR3 bases are TGCAGCGTTAGAGCGGGGGTCCAAGAGACCCAGTACTTC. The whole variable domain, remainder taken from reference TRBV29-1 and TRBJ2-5, is SAVISQKPSRDICQRGTSLTIQCQVDSQVTMMFWYRQQPGQSLTLIATANQGSEATYESGFVIDKFPISRPNLTFSTLTVSNMSPEDSSIYLCSVRAGVQETQYFGPGTRLLVL.